Included here is one T cell receptor (beta chain) sequence, with context. This sample is drawn from a study of control samples from healthy donors and cancer patients. Per germline, CDR1 SGHTA and CDR2 FQGNSA. With 6 bases clipped from V and 2 bases from J, the junction kept 7 bases outside the gene matches. The CDR3 is 15 residues long. The method was immunoSEQ multiplex PCR; TCRdb's version includes in-frame clones alone and lacks a portion of them. The table has 150,000 or so clones, 88% seen once; the top ten hold approximately 1.8%. This TCR derives from a man aged 18 to 29 in good health. Sequencing was carried out using blood. The rearrangement joins TRBV7-2 to TRBJ2-7, with 10 bases that match TRBD2. The DNA of the CDR3 is TGTGCCAGCAGTAGTAGCGGGGGGCCTCCCTACGAGCAGTACTTC. Translation gives CASSSSGGPPYEQYF.